This T cell receptor (beta chain) was sequenced during a study of response to subunit inactivated influenza vaccine. Study observations and caveats: Every seasonal influenza vaccination brings in few new T cells, the authors suggested.

TCRdb ran MiXCR on the RT-PCR reads and lists one entry per CDR3 protein. Here the sample spans about 780,000 distinct CDR3 sequences, about a fifth being singletons. Germline values: CDR1 DFQATT, CDR2 SNEGSKA (reference sequence). V lost 2 bases and J lost 4; bases outside the gene matches: 8. The CDR3 length is 15 residues. In the case of this clonotype: Its specificity is not known.

Sequenced material: PBMCs from blood, taken 5 days after vaccination. The chain employs TRBV20-1 and TRBJ2-7, with 10 nucleotides matching TRBD1. The receptor comes from a man aged 50 to 60 who received an inactivated influenza vaccine. In DNA form, the CDR3 reads TGCAGTGCTAGATCCCCGGGACAGGGGTCTTACGAGCAGTACTTC. Encoded protein: CSARSPGQGSYEQYF.